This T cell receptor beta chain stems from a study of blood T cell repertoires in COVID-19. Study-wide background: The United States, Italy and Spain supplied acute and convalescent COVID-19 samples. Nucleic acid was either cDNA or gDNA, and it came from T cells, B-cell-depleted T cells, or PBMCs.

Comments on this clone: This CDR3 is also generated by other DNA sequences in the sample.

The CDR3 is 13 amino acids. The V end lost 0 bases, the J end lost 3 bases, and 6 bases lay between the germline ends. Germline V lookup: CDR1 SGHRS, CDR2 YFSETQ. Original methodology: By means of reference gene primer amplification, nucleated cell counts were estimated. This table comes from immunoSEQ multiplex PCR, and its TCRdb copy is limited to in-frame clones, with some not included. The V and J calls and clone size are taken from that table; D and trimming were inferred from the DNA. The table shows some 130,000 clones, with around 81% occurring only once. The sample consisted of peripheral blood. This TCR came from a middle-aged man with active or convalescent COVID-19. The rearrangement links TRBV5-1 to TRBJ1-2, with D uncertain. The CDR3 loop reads CASSLDSYYGYTF. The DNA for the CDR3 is TGCGCCAGCAGCTTGGACAGCTACTATGGCTACACCTTC.